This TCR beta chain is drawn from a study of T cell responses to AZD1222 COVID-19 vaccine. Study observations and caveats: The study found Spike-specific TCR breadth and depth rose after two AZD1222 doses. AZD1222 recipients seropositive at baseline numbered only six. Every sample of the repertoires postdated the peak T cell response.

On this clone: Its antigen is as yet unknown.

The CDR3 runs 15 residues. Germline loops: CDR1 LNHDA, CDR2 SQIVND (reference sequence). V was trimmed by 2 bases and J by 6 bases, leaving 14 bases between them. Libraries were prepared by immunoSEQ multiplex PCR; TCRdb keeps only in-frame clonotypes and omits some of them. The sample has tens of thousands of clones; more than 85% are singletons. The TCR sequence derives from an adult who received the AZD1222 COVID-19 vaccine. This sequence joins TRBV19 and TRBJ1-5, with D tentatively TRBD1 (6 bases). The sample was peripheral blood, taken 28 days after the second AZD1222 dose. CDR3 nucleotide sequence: TGTGCCAGTAGTATAAGAAGCGGGGGCCGTCAGCCCCAGCATTTT. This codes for CASSIRSGGRQPQHF.